This T cell receptor beta chain originates from a study of blood T cell repertoires in COVID-19. Study context: Sites across the United States, Italy and Spain contributed samples from acute and convalescent COVID-19.

Produced via immunoSEQ multiplex PCR; TCRdb's table is partial and in-frame only. Seen here are about 230,000 clones, roughly nine tenths observed once, and the top ten hold 3.1%. Trimming took 5 bases from V and 0 from J, leaving 11 bases between them. From germline, CDR1 is SGHVS and CDR2 FNYEAQ. This CDR3 is built from 16 residues. The genes are TRBV7-6 and TRBJ1-6, with D uncertain. The sample consisted of PBMCs or T cells enriched from blood (not recorded which). The receptor was isolated from a woman in her 50s in a cohort exposed to, infected with or recovered from COVID-19 (not recorded which). CDR3 region: CASSITASSYNSPLHF. As DNA, the CDR3 is TGTGCCAGCAGCATAACTGCGAGCTCCTATAATTCACCCCTCCACTTT.